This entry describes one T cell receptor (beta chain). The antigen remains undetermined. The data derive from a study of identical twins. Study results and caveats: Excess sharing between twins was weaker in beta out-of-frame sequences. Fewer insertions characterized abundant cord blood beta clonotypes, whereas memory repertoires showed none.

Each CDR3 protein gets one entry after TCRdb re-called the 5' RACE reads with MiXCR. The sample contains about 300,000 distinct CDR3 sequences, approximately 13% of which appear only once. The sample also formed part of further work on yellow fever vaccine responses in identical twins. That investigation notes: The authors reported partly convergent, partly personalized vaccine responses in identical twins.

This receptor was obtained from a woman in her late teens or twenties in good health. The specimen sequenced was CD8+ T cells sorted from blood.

CDR3 residues: CASSYQGREAFF. The CDR3 region has the DNA TGTGCCAGCAGTTACCAGGGGAGAGAAGCTTTCTTT. This sequence joins TRBV27 and TRBJ1-1; tentatively, D is TRBD1 (6 bases). Germline lookup yields CDR1 MNHEY and CDR2 SMNVEV (reference sequence). This CDR3 is 12 amino acids long. V dropped 4 bases and J dropped 8 bases, with 11 bases sitting between them.